These T cell receptor beta chains were read from a single sample in a study of shared clonotypes between healthy human individuals. Clones were read by immunoSEQ multiplex PCR, and TCRdb kept only the in-frame ones, dropping some. The sample lists roughly 700,000 clones, 74% seen once, with over 1.5% in the top ten. Sequencing input: memory CD4+ T cells sorted from blood. These receptors were collected from a woman in her thirties in good health. Both conserved end residues are trimmed from each CDR3. The D gene is left open where the match is weak.

v_gene,d_gene,CDR3aa
TRBV10-1,-,ASSAGTDNNYRGNTIY
TRBV19,TRBD2,ASSIISGTRGTGELF
TRBV28,-,ASSLFGPTDTQY
TRBV28,TRBD2,ATSSGLAGSDTQY
TRBV5-1,-,ASSRGYATDTQY
TRBV6-5,-,ASTTSYLRQPQH
TRBV9,TRBD2,ASSVALAGNTGELF
TRBV30,-,AWSGENTEAF
TRBV14,-,ASSRFSGPGGLSYGYT
TRBV15,-,ATSRDAGSGANVLT
TRBV28,-,ATGTLHYYGYT
TRBV18,TRBD1,ASSPRVDRVLEKLF
TRBV28,-,ASSLGGPKAEAF
TRBV19,-,ASTPRKAGDYGYT
TRBV30,-,AWTSKSYNEQF
TRBV19,-,ASRKKSTDTQY
TRBV5-1,TRBD1,ATRIGTGSFGANVLT
TRBV15,-,ATSTTTRTVISNQPQH
TRBV5-6,-,ASLLEGRYTEAF
TRBV14,-,ASSQNSGYEQY
TRBV5-1,TRBD2,ASSRTSGTRGSTDTQY
TRBV2,-,ASLVGGGYEQY
TRBV28,TRBD1,ASSLRDRYGYT
TRBV6-4,-,ASSREFQETQY
TRBV5-1,-,ASSLTAGQETQY
TRBV7-9,-,ASSFGTSTDTQY
TRBV28,-,ASSPGTAPYEQY
TRBV5-1,TRBD2,ASSRDYSYNEQF
TRBV7-3,TRBD2,ASSFQGLAGVDTGELF
TRBV6-1,-,ASSEISGGLGYT
TRBV5-1,TRBD2,ASSEGLAEAKTQY